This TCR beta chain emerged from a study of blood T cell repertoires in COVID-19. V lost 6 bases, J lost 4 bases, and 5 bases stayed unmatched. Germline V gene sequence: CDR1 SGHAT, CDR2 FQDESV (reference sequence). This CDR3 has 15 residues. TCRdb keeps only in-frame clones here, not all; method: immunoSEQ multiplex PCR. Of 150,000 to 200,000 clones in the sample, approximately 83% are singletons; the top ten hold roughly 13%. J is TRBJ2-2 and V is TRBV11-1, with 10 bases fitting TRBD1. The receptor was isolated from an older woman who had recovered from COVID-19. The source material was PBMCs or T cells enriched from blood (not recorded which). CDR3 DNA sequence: TGTGCCAGCAGTTCCGGGACAGGGGCCACCGGGGAGCTGTTTTTT. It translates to CASSSGTGATGELFF.